This T cell receptor (beta chain) was found in a study of cytomegalovirus exposure and HLA in healthy donors. The CDR3 runs 12 residues. V lost 4 bases and J 5 bases, leaving 12 bases between the germline ends. Looked up from germline, CDR1 is SQVTM and CDR2 is ANQGSEA. On this clone itself: The target antigen is unknown.

The PCR used 60 Vbeta and 13 Jbeta primers. Measured with immunoSEQ multiplex PCR; TCRdb has only the in-frame clones, and not every one. The sample includes 100,000 or so clones, roughly 13% of them seen just once. Notes on the study in general: A link between a missense DCLRE1C variant and TCR beta V- and J-gene trimming emerged from a later analysis. Indistinguishable V segments, including TRBV6-2 and TRBV6-3, were excluded. Previously analyzed data showed that most TCR beta V segments were productive at a frequency of about 87% or about 30%.

The gene calls are TRBV29-1 and TRBJ2-7, with D perhaps TRBD1 (6 bases). The receptor was derived from a man in his forties in good health and CMV-seropositive. Source material: PBMCs. Written as DNA, the CDR3 is TGCAGCGTTGTGGGGGCAAGGAACGAGCAGTACTTC. Its translation: CSVVGARNEQYF.